One TCR beta chain is described in this entry. The target antigen is unknown. CDR3 length: 15 residues. This sample was taken from a study of monozygotic twins with inflammatory bowel disease. Study-wide results and caveats: It was in IBD patients that TCRbeta diversity (inverse Simpson) was lower than in healthy co-twins. The data offered no way to tell different T cell subtypes apart.

Via template switching, UMIs carrying a 6-nucleotide sample barcode were introduced. TCRdb reprocessed the 5' RACE reads and reports one entry per CDR3 protein, with no DNA. This sample's table has 330,000 or so distinct CDR3 sequences. V is TRBV12-3 or TRBV12-4 and J is TRBJ2-7; TCRdb lists TRBD2, though no DNA is available to test this call. Sequenced input: blood. The origin of this receptor is a human donor with ulcerative colitis or Crohn's disease, or a healthy co-twin of an affected twin (not recorded which). The CDR3 here is CASSRGLAGPYEQYF.